One TCR beta chain is described in this entry. Its specificity is not known. Exclusion criteria comprised other autoimmune diseases, uncontrolled infections, pregnancy or lactation in patients. This entry belongs to a study of Graves' ophthalmopathy and Graves' hyperthyroidism. Study-wide points: Most clonotypes expanded in thyroid above 0.001 frequency were present in blood too. Ophthalmopathy progression prediction by the model yielded a sensitivity of 55% to 71% and a specificity of about 72%.

Amplified material comprised TCR beta CDR3 regions derived from RNA transcripts. Second-round multiplex PCR followed a first-round RT-PCR using HTBI primers. TCRdb independently ran MiXCR on the multiplex PCR reads; one entry per CDR3 protein. The repertoire holds about 590,000 distinct CDR3 sequences, about 40% seen once, with about 4.2% in the top ten. Per the germline V gene, CDR1 is SQVTM and CDR2 is ANQGSEA. V was pared by 7 bases and J by 3 bases, with 1 base of the junction left unmatched. The CDR3 contains 11 residues. The chain couples TRBV29-1 to TRBJ2-7; 9 nucleotides match TRBD1. Specimen: peripheral blood or thyroid tissue (not recorded which). This sequence originates from an adult man with Graves' hyperthyroidism. In DNA, the CDR3 is TGCAGCGGGGGACAGGGCTACGAGCAGTACTTC. Protein product: CSGGQGYEQYF.